The rows below give T cell receptor beta chains drawn from one sample of a study of OX40 agonist ivuxolimab in advanced cancers. Sequenced by immunoSEQ multiplex PCR; TCRdb stores in-frame clones only, minus some. This table has 25,000 to 30,000 clones, roughly three quarters appearing once. Here the sequenced sample was CD4+ or CD8+ T cells sorted from blood, taken in a trial of the OX40 agonist ivuxolimab. These receptors were collected from an adult with an advanced solid tumor such as melanoma, head and neck, liver or kidney cancer. CDR3s include the opening cysteine and the closing phenylalanine or tryptophan. D genes are given only for firm matches. Expanded clones get a size class; other rows say once, few or many, or leave the size out.

-	-	TRBV29-1	TRBJ1-2	CSVEKGTENYGYTF	TGCAGCGTTGAAAAAGGGACGGAAAACTATGGCTACACCTTC
-	-	TRBV29-1	TRBJ2-7	CSVGLNYYEQYF	TGCAGCGTCGGTTTAAACTACTACGAGCAGTACTTC
-	-	TRBV11-2	TRBJ2-7	CASGWVGEQYF	TGTGCCAGCGGTTGGGTGGGGGAGCAGTACTTC
-	-	TRBV13	TRBJ2-3	CASSPKGESTDTQYF	TGTGCCAGCAGCCCCAAGGGGGAATCTACAGATACGCAGTATTTT
TRBD1	-	TRBV4-1	TRBJ2-3	CASSQVQGAGDTQYF	TGCGCCAGCAGCCAGGTACAGGGGGCAGGAGATACGCAGTATTTT
-	-	TRBV6-5	TRBJ1-4	CASMGGEKLFF	TGTGCCAGCATGGGTGGAGAAAAACTGTTTTTT
-	many	TRBV10-3	TRBJ1-2	CATEAGGADYGYTF	TGTGCCACTGAAGCCGGGGGGGCGGACTATGGCTACACCTTC
-	-	TRBV6-5	TRBJ2-7	CASSYSGGMSYEQYF	TGTGCCAGCAGTTACTCTGGCGGGATGTCCTACGAGCAGTACTTC
-	-	TRBV9	TRBJ2-1	CASSAGPQIDEQFF	TGTGCCAGCAGCGCCGGGCCCCAGATAGATGAGCAGTTCTTC
-	-	TRBV9	TRBJ1-1	CASSAPSNTEAFF	TGTGCCAGCAGCGCCCCGTCGAACACTGAAGCTTTCTTT
-	-	TRBV2	TRBJ2-3	CASSGGATSTDTQYF	TGTGCCAGCAGTGGAGGGGCAACTAGCACAGATACGCAGTATTTT
-	-	TRBV4-1	TRBJ2-7	CASSQEIKDSYEQYF	TGCGCCAGCAGCCAAGAAATTAAGGACTCCTACGAGCAGTACTTC